The 20 T cell receptor beta chains in this list originate from one sample, sequenced in a study of post-analysis software for immune sequencing data. Study-level findings and limits: Higher frequency in patients than in controls was seen for about five TRBV segments, with TRBV5-6, TRBV5-1 and TRBV20-1 among them.

TCR beta cDNA libraries included unique molecular identifiers. One entry per CDR3 protein results from TCRdb running MiXCR on the PCR reads. The sample shows approximately 440,000 distinct CDR3 sequences, nearly 45% of them seen only once. What these receptors recognize is not known. The specimen was blood. These receptors all stem from a girl aged 5-17 years with multiple sclerosis.

For this clonotype: A junction end diverges from the germline sequence, so it may reflect a read error. The chain uses TRBV12-3 or TRBV12-4 and TRBJ2-5; 7 bases match TRBD2. The CDR3 has 14 residues. The CDR3 nucleotides are TGTGCCAGCAGTTTAGGGCTAGCGGAAGAGGCCCAGTACTTC. Translation gives CASSLGLAEEAQYF.

This clonotype was observed a handful of times. The V call is TRBV3-1, the J call TRBJ2-1; 8 bases fit TRBD2. Germline V gives CDR1 LGHDT, CDR2 YNNKEL (reference sequence). Trimming removed 4 bases from V and 2 bases from J; junction bases left unmatched: 13. The CDR3 length is 18 residues. CDR3 sequence: CASSPSTAGDLTYNEQFF. CDR3 bases: TGTGCCAGCAGCCCTTCAACAGCGGGAGACCTCACCTACAATGAGCAGTTCTTC.

This chain joins TRBV20-1 and TRBJ1-6, with D perhaps matching TRBD1 (5 bases). The germline V gene encodes CDR1 DFQATT and CDR2 SNEGSKA (reference sequence). CDR3 length: 15 residues. Trimming removed 5 bases at V and 10 bases at J, with 21 bases between. The CDR3 nucleotides read TGCAGTGCTTCACCTGGGCAGGGACGGAACTCACCCCTCCACTTT. It encodes CSASPGQGRNSPLHF.

The V and J genes are TRBV29-1 and TRBJ2-1; a weak D match, TRBD2 (6 bases). The germline V gene has CDR1 SQVTM and CDR2 ANQGSEA. The ends were cut back, 8 bases at V and 0 bases at J, with 17 bases in the middle. This CDR3 comprises 15 residues. The CDR3 protein is CSLGGAPSSYNEQFF. CDR3 DNA sequence: TGCAGCTTGGGGGGAGCGCCTAGCTCCTACAATGAGCAGTTCTTC.

This rearrangement joins TRBV12-3 or TRBV12-4 to TRBJ2-1; no definite D call. CDR3 length: 13 amino acids. V lost 3 bases, J lost 5 bases, and 8 bases lay in between. The chain's CDR3 is CASSFDKHNEQFF. CDR3 DNA sequence: TGTGCCAGCAGTTTCGACAAGCACAATGAGCAGTTCTTC.

The chain links TRBV7-2 to TRBJ1-2; D is possibly TRBD1 (5 bases). Trimming shortened V by 4 bases and J by 8 bases, and 17 bases separated the two germline ends. The germline V gene has CDR1 SGHTA and CDR2 FQGNSA. The CDR3 is 14 residues long. CDR3 DNA: TGTGCCAGCAGCTACGATAACGGGGCGCGCGGCTACACCTTC. It encodes CASSYDNGARGYTF.

CDR3 sequence (DNA): TGCAGCGTTGATGGGAGGGCCAAAAACATTCAGTACTTC. The encoded protein is CSVDGRAKNIQYF. This chain connects TRBV29-1 to TRBJ2-4; a weak D match, TRBD2 (6 bases). The CDR3 has 13 residues. Germline assignment: CDR1 SQVTM and CDR2 ANQGSEA. Between the trimmed V and J ends, which lost 3 bases and 1 base, there was a span of 7 bases.

This chain uses TRBV12-3 or TRBV12-4 with TRBJ2-7; 9 bases are a match to TRBD2. The CDR3 has 18 residues. After removal of 3 bases from V and 1 base from J, the junction contained 13 bases not matched to a gene. As DNA, the CDR3 is TGTGCCAGCAGTTTGGGGTTCGGAGCGGGAGGAAAATCCTACGAGCAGTACTTC. It yields the protein CASSLGFGAGGKSYEQYF.

The chain is built from TRBV3-1 and TRBJ2-1; D may be TRBD2 (5 bases). Germline CDR1 LGHDT, CDR2 YNNKEL (reference sequence). The CDR3 totals 16 residues. Trimming cost V 0 bases and J 7 bases, with 16 bases left between them. DNA for the CDR3: TGTGCCAGCAGCCAAGAAGGGAGTTGGTCGTCGAATGAGCAGTTCTTC. Its translation: CASSQEGSWSSNEQFF.

With respect to this clonotype: At one end, the junction sequence differs from germline, possibly due to a read error. This sequence joins TRBV12-3 or TRBV12-4 and TRBJ2-1; D unresolved. The CDR3 contains 15 residues. Written as DNA, the CDR3 is TGTGCCGGCAGTTCTTCCGGTCGCCTCTACAATGAGCAGTTCTTC. Translation: CAGSSSGRLYNEQFF.

This chain links TRBV4-1 with TRBJ2-3; TRBD2 agrees at 11 bases. Germline CDR1 MGHRA, CDR2 YSYEKL. The V and J ends lost 6 bases and 0 bases, in that order; junction bases with no gene match: 2. The CDR3 is 15 residues long. CDR3 in amino acids: CASRTSGASTDTQYF. In DNA, the CDR3 is TGCGCCAGCAGGACTAGCGGGGCCAGCACAGATACGCAGTATTTT.

This clonotype was counted between two and nine times. The CDR3 nucleotides are TGTGCCAGCAGTTTACTGGCGCGGAAGGGTACAGATACGCAGTATTTT. Translated: CASSLLARKGTDTQYF. This chain connects TRBV28 to TRBJ2-3; D gene uncertain. Trimming stripped 2 bases from V and 3 bases from J, with 15 bases between. There are 16 residues in the CDR3. The germline V gene encodes CDR1 MDHEN and CDR2 SYDVKM. Combining the CDR3 with reference TRBV28 and TRBJ2-3 gives the whole variable domain DVKVTQSSRYLVKRTGEKVFLECVQDMDHENMFWYRQDPGLGLRLIYFSYDVKMKEKGDIPEGYSVSREKKERFSLILESASTNQTSMYLCASSLLARKGTDTQYFGPGTRLTVL.

The chain uses TRBV4-2 and TRBJ2-1; D is ambiguous. Trimming removed 0 bases at V and 6 bases at J, with 9 bases between. The germline CDR1 and CDR2 sequences are LGHNA and YNFKEQ. The CDR3 covers 14 residues. CDR3 sequence: CASSQEVVGNEQFF. The CDR3 bases are TGTGCCAGCAGCCAAGAGGTAGTAGGCAATGAGCAGTTCTTC.

V usage is TRBV6-6 and J usage is TRBJ2-7; the match to TRBD1 covers 8 bases. After removal of 6 bases from V and 2 bases from J, the junction contained 6 bases not matched to a gene. The CDR3 is made up of 14 amino acids. From germline, CDR1 is MNHNY and CDR2 SVGAGI (reference sequence). The CDR3 is CASRGDRITYEQYV. The CDR3 coding sequence is TGTGCCAGCAGAGGGGACAGGATAACCTACGAGCAGTACGTC.

In its sample, this clonotype was seen a few times. The V call is TRBV4-2, the J call TRBJ2-7, with 9 nucleotides matching TRBD1. Trimming at V came to 1 base and at J to 4 bases, leaving 2 bases not matched to a gene. Germline V CDR1 and CDR2: LGHNA, YNFKEQ. The CDR3 spans 14 residues. CDR3 bases: TGTGCCAGCAGCCAAGGGACAGGGGAGTACGAGCAGTACTTC. Its translation: CASSQGTGEYEQYF.

This clonotype was seen a few times. V is TRBV27 and J is TRBJ1-6; perhaps TRBD1 as D (5 bases). Germline V gives CDR1 MNHEY, CDR2 SMNVEV (reference sequence). This CDR3 is 14 amino acids long. Trimming stripped 8 bases from V and 10 bases from J, with 18 bases between. The DNA for the CDR3 is TGTGCCAGCCGGGGGGGTCCTTCCGCCTCACCCCTCCACTTT. It encodes CASRGGPSASPLHF.

The gene calls are TRBV4-1 and TRBJ2-5, with D possibly matching TRBD2 (5 bases). V dropped 3 bases and J dropped 1 base, with 21 bases sitting between them. The CDR3 is 18 residues long. CDR1 and CDR2 from the germline V gene are MGHRA and YSYEKL. In DNA form, the CDR3 reads TGCGCCAGCAGCCAGGCGGCCCCTAGCAAGGTGCCCCAAGAGACCCAGTACTTC. Its protein is CASSQAAPSKVPQETQYF.

V gene TRBV20-1 combines with J gene TRBJ2-7; D is unresolved. CDR3 length: 15 amino acids. Germline CDR1 reads DFQATT; CDR2 reads SNEGSKA (reference sequence). The V end lost 0 bases, the J end lost 0 bases, and 12 bases lay between the germline ends. The DNA of the CDR3 is TGCAGTGCTAGAGATCGACTCCTCAGCTCCTACGAGCAGTACTTC. Translating it yields CSARDRLLSSYEQYF.

The J gene is TRBJ2-1, the V gene TRBV5-1; 8 bases line up with TRBD1. Trimming took 3 bases from V and 9 from J; bases not matched to a gene: 8. In germline, CDR1 is SGHRS, CDR2 YFSETQ. The CDR3 spans 14 residues. In DNA, the CDR3 is TGCGCCAGCAGCTCTGAACAGGGGGTCAGTGAGCAGTTCTTC. Translated, it gives CASSSEQGVSEQFF.

V gene TRBV28 combines with J gene TRBJ2-5, with D tentatively TRBD2 (6 bases). Germline CDR1 reads MDHEN; CDR2 reads SYDVKM. The CDR3 is 12 residues long. V was trimmed by 6 bases and J by 11 bases, leaving 16 bases between them. The CDR3 spells CASSANRREQYF. The CDR3 DNA reads TGTGCCAGCAGCGCGAATCGGAGGGAGCAGTACTTC.